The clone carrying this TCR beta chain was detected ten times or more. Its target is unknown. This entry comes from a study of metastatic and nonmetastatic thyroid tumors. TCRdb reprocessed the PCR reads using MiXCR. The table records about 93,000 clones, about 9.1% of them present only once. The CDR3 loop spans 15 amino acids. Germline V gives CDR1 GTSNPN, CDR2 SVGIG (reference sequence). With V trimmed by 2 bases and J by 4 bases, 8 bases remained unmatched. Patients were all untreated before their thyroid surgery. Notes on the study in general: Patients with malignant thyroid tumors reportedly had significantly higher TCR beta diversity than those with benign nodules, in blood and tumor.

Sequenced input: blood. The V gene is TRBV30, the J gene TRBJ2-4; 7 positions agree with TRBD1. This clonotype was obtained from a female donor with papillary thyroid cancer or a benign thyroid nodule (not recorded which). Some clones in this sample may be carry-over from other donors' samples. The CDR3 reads CAWSPSDRVKNIQYF. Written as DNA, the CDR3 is TGTGCCTGGAGTCCGTCCGACAGGGTAAAAAACATTCAGTACTTC.